The 12 T cell receptor beta chains in this list originate from one sample, sequenced in a study of cytomegalovirus exposure and HLA in healthy donors. A multiplex PCR was run with 60 Vbeta primers and 13 Jbeta primers. Repertoires were generated with immunoSEQ multiplex PCR, while TCRdb's copy carries only in-frame clones and drops some. The top ten clones hold about 3% of a sample with 50,000 to 60,000 clones, about three quarters of them seen once. Sequencing was performed on PBMCs. The receptors shown here come from a man between 18 and 35 years old in good health and CMV-seronegative.

V gene TRBV7-2 combines with J gene TRBJ2-1, with TRBD1 matching 11 bases. This CDR3 spans 14 amino acids. After removal of 8 bases from V and 9 bases from J, the junction contained 9 bases not matched to a gene. CDR1 SGHTA and CDR2 FQGNSA come from the germline V gene. The CDR3 DNA is TGTGCCAGCGCCCGGGGACAGGGGGATGGTGAGCAGTTCTTC. Translation: CASARGQGDGEQFF. Full variable domain (remainder filled in from reference TRBV7-2 and TRBJ2-1): GAGVSQSPSNKVTEKGKDVELRCDPISGHTALYWYRQSLGQGLEFLIYFQGNSAPDKSGLPSDRFSAERTGGSVSTLTIQRTQQEDSAVYLCASARGQGDGEQFFGPGTRLTVL.

The table lists this clone with a few counts. The chain couples TRBV18 to TRBJ2-1; D is possibly TRBD1 (6 bases). Germline CDR1 is KGHSH and CDR2 is LQKENI. The CDR3 runs 13 residues. Trimming took off 6 bases at V and 5 bases at J, with 11 bases between the two ends. CDR3 DNA sequence: TGTGCCAGCTCTCAGGACAGCAACAATGAGCAGTTCTTC. Its translation is CASSQDSNNEQFF.

The J gene is TRBJ2-5, the V gene TRBV15; possible D gene TRBD1, 5 bases. The germline V gene encodes CDR1 LNHNV and CDR2 YYDKDF (reference sequence). V was shortened by 0 bases and J by 1 base, with 9 bases between the two germline ends. The CDR3 length is 15 residues. For the CDR3, the DNA is TGTGCCACCAGCAGAGATGGGGCGTCCCAAGAGACCCAGTACTTC. Its protein product is CATSRDGASQETQYF.

The chain joins TRBV7-6 to TRBJ2-1, with a possible D match to TRBD2 (6 bases). CDR3 length equals 16 residues. Trimming took 5 bases from V and 3 from J, leaving 17 bases between them. The germline gives CDR1 SGHVS, CDR2 FNYEAQ. Here the CDR3 reads CASSLPPGSLYNEQFF. Here the CDR3 DNA reads TGTGCCAGCAGCCTCCCCCCCGGGAGTCTCTACAATGAGCAGTTCTTC.

The V and J genes are TRBV4-1 and TRBJ2-5, with D hard to call. V was trimmed by 5 bases and J by 5 bases, leaving 12 bases between them. This CDR3 has 13 amino acids. Germline CDR1 MGHRA, CDR2 YSYEKL. Written as DNA, the CDR3 is TGCGCCAGCAGCTTGAACCCCGGTGAGACCCAGTACTTC. The encoded protein is CASSLNPGETQYF.

J is TRBJ2-5 and V is TRBV11-3; D is unclear. Trimming shortened V by 4 bases and J by 5 bases, and 14 bases separated the two germline ends. The CDR3 runs 14 residues. Germline values: CDR1 SGHNT, CDR2 YENEEA. The CDR3 DNA sequence: TGTGCCAGCAGCTCCGACCTCCAGAGGGAGACCCAGTACTTC. It encodes CASSSDLQRETQYF.

The chain is built from TRBV9 and TRBJ2-7; TRBD1 is a possible D gene (6 bases). Germline CDR1 is SGDLS and CDR2 is YYNGEE. CDR3 length: 14 amino acids. The V end was cut by 0 bases, the J end by 6 bases, with 13 bases between. The CDR3 protein is CASSVDRAAREQYF. CDR3 in DNA: TGTGCCAGCAGCGTAGACAGGGCAGCGCGCGAGCAGTACTTC.

CDR3 in DNA: TGTGCCAGCAGCCTGGACTCGACGAACACCGGGGAGCTGTTTTTT. It codes for CASSLDSTNTGELFF. The rearrangement uses TRBV7-8 and TRBJ2-2; weak D call: TRBD2 (5 bases). V gave up 5 bases and J gave up 0 bases, with 10 bases separating them. The CDR3 is 15 residues long. CDR1 is SGHVS, CDR2 FQNEAQ, per germline.

This rearrangement joins TRBV4-2 to TRBJ2-1; 12 bases align to TRBD2. The germline V gene encodes CDR1 LGHNA and CDR2 YNFKEQ. This CDR3 has 17 residues. After removal of 0 bases from V and 4 bases from J, the junction contained 4 bases not matched to a gene. CDR3 sequence: CASSQELAGGPYNEQFF. The CDR3, as DNA: TGTGCCAGCAGCCAAGAACTAGCGGGAGGCCCTTACAATGAGCAGTTCTTC.

This chain uses TRBV30 with TRBJ1-1; D call uncertain. V gave up 1 base and J gave up 4 bases, with 10 bases separating them. The CDR3 is made up of 13 amino acids. CDR1 is GTSNPN, CDR2 SVGIG, per germline (reference sequence). Here the CDR3 reads CAWSGTRGTEAFF. The CDR3 DNA reads TGTGCCTGGAGTGGGACCCGGGGCACTGAAGCTTTCTTT.

This chain connects TRBV29-1 to TRBJ1-1, with TRBD1 as a possible D gene (6 bases). The CDR3 runs 12 residues. Germline CDR1 is SQVTM and CDR2 is ANQGSEA. Trimming left V 3 bases short and J 5 bases short, with 10 bases between. The CDR3 DNA reads TGCAGCGTTGATTTGCAGGGGACTGAAGCTTTCTTT. The encoded protein is CSVDLQGTEAFF.

The chain carries TRBV7-9 and TRBJ2-5; TRBD2 is a possible D gene (6 bases). There are 14 residues in the CDR3. V was cut by 4 bases and J by 1 base, with 10 bases left in between. In germline, CDR1 is SEHNR, CDR2 FQNEAQ (reference sequence). The chain's CDR3 is CASSSRDSQETQYF. CDR3 nucleotides: TGTGCCAGCAGCTCTAGGGACTCCCAAGAGACCCAGTACTTC. The whole variable domain, filled in from reference TRBV7-9 and TRBJ2-5, reads DTGVSQNPRHKITKRGQNVTFRCDPISEHNRLYWYRQTLGQGPEFLTYFQNEAQLEKSRLLSDRFSAERPKGSFSTLEIQRTEQGDSAMYLCASSSRDSQETQYFGPGTRLLVL.